Each of the 25 T cell receptor beta chains below was sequenced from the same sample in a study of PD-1 blockade in mismatch repair-deficient tumors. Libraries were prepared by immunoSEQ multiplex PCR; TCRdb keeps only in-frame clonotypes and omits some of them. Of roughly 49,000 clones in the sample, around three quarters were seen once. The sequences come from PBMCs, collected before pembrolizumab treatment. The receptors here all came from an adult with mismatch repair-deficient cancer.

The CDR3 loop is CASSISGDSNQPQHF. In DNA, the CDR3 is TGTGCCAGTAGTATATCAGGGGATAGCAATCAGCCCCAGCATTTT. V and J are TRBV19 and TRBJ1-5; possibly TRBD1 for D (6 bases). The CDR3 has 15 residues. Per germline, CDR1 LNHDA and CDR2 SQIVND (reference sequence). Between the trimmed V and J ends, which lost 2 bases and 0 bases, there was a span of 8 bases.

The chain joins TRBV5-4 to TRBJ2-2; weak D call: TRBD2 (5 bases). Germline loops: CDR1 SGHNT, CDR2 YYREEE (reference sequence). The CDR3 runs to 14 residues. V lost 3 bases to trimming and J lost 5 bases, with 11 bases between them. The CDR3 sequence is CASSSLALTGELFF. CDR3 coding DNA: TGTGCCAGCAGCTCCTTAGCGCTAACCGGGGAGCTGTTTTTT.

This chain joins TRBV27 and TRBJ2-3; D might be TRBD1 (6 bases). Trimming cost V 3 bases and J 2 bases, with 9 bases left between them. Per the germline V gene, CDR1 is MNHEY and CDR2 is SMNVEV (reference sequence). This CDR3 has 14 residues. Here the CDR3 reads CASSLGHITDTQYF. As DNA, the CDR3 is TGTGCCAGCAGTTTGGGACACATCACAGATACGCAGTATTTT.

The CDR3 reads CASSQTSTGELFF. In DNA, the CDR3 is TGTGCCAGCAGTCAGACTAGCACCGGGGAGCTGTTTTTT. V and J are TRBV27 and TRBJ2-2, with a weak D call TRBD2 (6 bases). This CDR3 comprises 13 residues. Germline CDR1 and CDR2: MNHEY and SMNVEV (reference sequence). V lost 5 bases and J lost 4, with 8 bases in between.

This clone was counted once. The rearrangement joins TRBV13 to TRBJ2-3; TRBD2 matches 12 bases. The V segment lost 5 bases and the J segment 5 bases; nucleotides outside the gene matches: 2. Germline loops: CDR1 PRHDT, CDR2 FYEKMQ (reference sequence). CDR3 length: 14 amino acids. CDR3 protein: CASSGGLAGDTQYF. The CDR3, as DNA: TGTGCCAGCAGCGGGGGACTAGCGGGAGATACGCAGTATTTT.

The chain couples TRBV27 to TRBJ1-1; 8 bases fit TRBD1. Germline V gene lookup returns CDR1 MNHEY and CDR2 SMNVEV (reference sequence). This CDR3 has 15 amino acids. Trimming cost V 4 bases and J 3 bases; bases outside gene matches: 7. As DNA, the CDR3 is TGTGCCAGCAGTTCAAGACAGGGGCGGGACACTGAAGCTTTCTTT. As protein: CASSSRQGRDTEAFF.

This rearrangement joins TRBV5-4 to TRBJ1-2, with D perhaps TRBD1 (6 bases). CDR1 and CDR2 (germline): SGHNT, YYREEE (reference sequence). There are 16 residues in the CDR3. The V and J ends lost 0 bases and 8 bases respectively, with 20 bases between them. CDR3: CASSLGGAKTPGGYTF. For the CDR3, the DNA is TGTGCCAGCAGCTTGGGGGGGGCTAAAACGCCCGGGGGCTACACCTTC.

The chain combines TRBV5-1 with TRBJ1-1; 7 bases align to TRBD1. The CDR3 has 14 amino acids. J was trimmed by 5 bases and V by 4 bases; bases with no gene match: 8. Germline CDR1 and CDR2: SGHRS and YFSETQ. The CDR3 DNA reads as TGCGCCAGCAGCCAACCGACAGGGACTACTGAAGCTTTCTTT. Its translation: CASSQPTGTTEAFF.

The V call is TRBV5-6, the J call TRBJ2-7; maybe TRBD1 (6 bases). Germline CDR1 SGHDT, CDR2 YYEEEE. The V end lost 4 bases, the J end lost 0 bases, and 26 bases lay between the germline ends. The CDR3 sequence is 19 residues long. The CDR3 loop is CASSRRDPGVPLSSYEQYF. The CDR3 coding sequence is TGTGCCAGCAGCCGACGGGACCCAGGGGTCCCCCTAAGCTCCTACGAGCAGTACTTC.

This clone was counted once. The CDR3 nucleotides are TGTGCCAGCAGCCCAACTAGCGGGAGGTACAATGAGCAGTTCTTC. As protein: CASSPTSGRYNEQFF. This chain uses TRBV7-3 with TRBJ2-1; TRBD2 matches at 12 bases. Germline CDR1 SGHTA, CDR2 FQGTGA. The CDR3 length is 15 residues. Losses at the gene ends were 5 bases for V and 4 bases for J; bases not matched to a gene: 3.

The chain joins TRBV11-3 to TRBJ2-5; a possible D gene is TRBD1 (5 bases). Trimming pared 1 base from V and 5 bases from J, leaving 8 bases between. The CDR3 runs to 13 residues. The germline V gene encodes CDR1 SGHNT and CDR2 YENEEA. In DNA form, the CDR3 reads TGTGCCAGCAGCTTAGGCTCAGGGGAGACCCAGTACTTC. Its protein is CASSLGSGETQYF.

The gene calls are TRBV5-1 and TRBJ2-1; the D gene is possibly TRBD2 (5 bases). V dropped 2 bases and J dropped 8 bases, with 14 bases sitting between them. Looked up from germline, CDR1 is SGHRS and CDR2 is YFSETQ. The length of the CDR3 is 14 residues. Here the CDR3 reads CASSFRGPRYEQFF. CDR3 DNA sequence: TGCGCCAGCAGCTTCCGAGGGCCTAGGTATGAGCAGTTCTTC. Supplemented by reference TRBV5-1 and TRBJ2-1, the full variable domain reads KAGVTQTPRYLIKTRGQQVTLSCSPISGHRSVSWYQQTPGQGLQFLFEYFSETQRNKGNFPGRFSGRQFSNSRSEMNVSTLELGDSALYLCASSFRGPRYEQFFGPGTRLTVL.

The chain links TRBV5-6 to TRBJ2-7; D possibly matches TRBD1 or TRBD2 (6 bases each). The CDR3 consists of 13 residues. The V gene lost 2 bases and the J gene lost 5 bases, with 11 bases spanning the gap. Germline assignment: CDR1 SGHDT and CDR2 YYEEEE. The CDR3 DNA is TGTGCCAGCAGCTTAGGGGGGTGGAACGAGCAGTACTTC. It is translated as CASSLGGWNEQYF.

This chain joins TRBV11-2 and TRBJ2-7; a weak D match, TRBD1 (6 bases). Germline lookup yields CDR1 SGHAT and CDR2 FQNNGV. Trimming removed 2 bases from V and 4 bases from J, with 9 bases in between. The CDR3 runs 13 residues. CDR3 in amino acids: CASSLSGVYEQYF. The CDR3 bases are TGTGCCAGCAGCTTATCAGGGGTGTACGAGCAGTACTTC. The full variable domain, completed using reference TRBV11-2 and TRBJ2-7, is EAGVAQSPRYKIIEKRQSVAFWCNPISGHATLYWYQQILGQGPKLLIQFQNNGVVDDSQLPKDRFSAERLKGVDSTLKIQPAKLEDSAVYLCASSLSGVYEQYFGPGTRLTVT.

The sample holds a few counts of this clone. The chain links TRBV5-1 to TRBJ1-5; the D gene is possibly TRBD1 (5 bases). Deletions cut 7 bases from V and 7 bases from J, with 15 bases between. This CDR3 has 13 amino acids. Looked up from germline, CDR1 is SGHRS and CDR2 is YFSETQ. The CDR3 protein is CASARTWDQPQHF. CDR3 bases: TGCGCCAGCGCCCGAACATGGGACCAGCCCCAGCATTTT.

This clone was counted once. The chain joins TRBV9 to TRBJ2-5; D might be TRBD1 (6 bases). Between the trimmed V and J ends, which lost 4 bases and 5 bases, there was a span of 15 bases. The CDR3 is 14 residues long. Germline CDR1 is SGDLS and CDR2 is YYNGEE. The CDR3 region is CASSPRQAEETQYF. In DNA, the CDR3 is TGTGCCAGCAGCCCCCGACAGGCTGAGGAGACCCAGTACTTC.

This chain joins TRBV2 and TRBJ2-5; 8 bases fit TRBD1. J lost 0 bases, V lost 8 bases, and 8 bases had no gene match. Germline assignment: CDR1 SNHLY and CDR2 FYNNEI. The CDR3 loop spans 15 amino acids. DNA for the CDR3: TGTGCCAGCGGGAGACAGGGGATTGACCAAGAGACCCAGTACTTC. This translates into CASGRQGIDQETQYF.

The chain couples TRBV5-1 to TRBJ2-4, with D perhaps matching TRBD2 (6 bases). The V gene lost 0 bases and the J gene lost 16 bases, with 20 bases spanning the gap. CDR1 is SGHRS and CDR2 is YFSETQ in the germline V gene. The CDR3 runs 14 residues. The CDR3 protein is CASSLEGGADPRYF. The CDR3 DNA is TGCGCCAGCAGCTTGGAAGGAGGGGCGGATCCGCGCTACTTC. Combining the CDR3 with reference TRBV5-1 and TRBJ2-4 gives the whole variable domain KAGVTQTPRYLIKTRGQQVTLSCSPISGHRSVSWYQQTPGQGLQFLFEYFSETQRNKGNFPGRFSGRQFSNSRSEMNVSTLELGDSALYLCASSLEGGADPRYFGAGTRLSVL.

The chain combines TRBV5-1 with TRBJ2-5; 9 nucleotides match TRBD2. The CDR3 covers 15 residues. V was clipped by 0 bases and J by 2 bases; unmatched bases: 2. CDR1 is SGHRS and CDR2 is YFSETQ in the germline V gene. The CDR3, as DNA: TGCGCCAGCAGCTTGGGCACTAGCGGGCAAGAGACCCAGTACTTC. Translating gives CASSLGTSGQETQYF.

The V gene is TRBV5-4, the J gene TRBJ2-2; D is undetermined. V was clipped by 0 bases and J by 8 bases, with 8 bases between them. This CDR3 region has 13 residues. CDR1 SGHNT and CDR2 YYREEE come from the germline V gene (reference sequence). The CDR3, as DNA: TGTGCCAGCAGCTTGGTTGGGTCAGGGGAGCTGTTTTTT. It specifies CASSLVGSGELFF.

The CDR3 spells CASSPGTGGNTIYF. In nucleotides, the CDR3 is TGCGCCAGCAGCCCCGGGACAGGAGGAAACACCATATATTTT. J is TRBJ1-3 and V is TRBV5-1; 8 nucleotides agree with TRBD1. The CDR3 is made up of 14 amino acids. V lost 4 bases and J lost 4; bases outside the gene matches: 4. CDR1 SGHRS and CDR2 YFSETQ come from the germline V gene.

This chain connects TRBV7-9 to TRBJ2-5, with 7 bases identical to TRBD2. J gave up 4 bases and V 0 bases, and 5 bases lay outside the gene matches. Germline values: CDR1 SEHNR, CDR2 FQNEAQ (reference sequence). This CDR3 contains 15 residues. CDR3 DNA: TGTGCCAGCAGCTTAGCGGGAGGGGAGACAGAGACCCAGTACTTC. Residues: CASSLAGGETETQYF.

The chain has TRBV6-1 and TRBJ1-5; D may be TRBD1 (5 bases). The CDR3 contains 14 residues. Trimming took 5 bases from V and 4 from J, leaving 12 bases between them. Germline V gene lookup returns CDR1 MNHNS and CDR2 SASEGT. CDR3 protein: CASSSSRQNQPQHF. The CDR3 coding sequence is TGTGCCAGCAGTTCGTCTCGACAGAATCAGCCCCAGCATTTT.

The J gene is TRBJ2-5, the V gene TRBV7-9, with D unclear. The CDR3 is 14 residues long. V lost 1 base, J lost 5 bases, and 11 bases lay in between. The germline CDR1 and CDR2 sequences are SEHNR and FQNEAQ (reference sequence). In nucleotides, the CDR3 is TGTGCCAGCAGCTTAGTAACGGGTGAGGAGACCCAGTACTTC. The encoded protein is CASSLVTGEETQYF.

V usage is TRBV6-1 and J usage is TRBJ1-1; D is undetermined. The germline gives CDR1 MNHNS, CDR2 SASEGT. V was shortened by 4 bases and J by 4 bases, with 10 bases between the two germline ends. CDR3 length equals 13 residues. The CDR3 loop is CASSGPGPTEAFF. The CDR3 DNA follows: TGTGCCAGCAGTGGTCCGGGCCCCACTGAAGCTTTCTTT.